Listed below are T cell receptor beta chains from one sample, sequenced in a study of regulatory T cells in long-lasting Graves disease. In TCRdb, the multiplex PCR reads were re-called with MiXCR into one record per CDR3 protein. The table has 200,000 to 250,000 distinct CDR3 sequences, around a fifth seen once. In addition, the sample was reused for a study of T cells in Graves' hyperthyroidism and ophthalmopathy.

The material was peripheral blood mononuclear cells (PBMCs), obtained at new diagnosis, from a patient treated with antithyroid drugs. These receptor sequences come from a woman in her twenties or thirties with Graves disease. CDR3s include the opening cysteine and the closing phenylalanine or tryptophan. Fields, in order: clone size, V gene, J gene, D gene, CDR3 DNA, CDR3 protein. The D gene is left open where the match is weak. The size entry is marked missing in some rows and otherwise reads once, few, many or a size class.

.,TRBV12-3/TRBV12-4,TRBJ2-7,TRBD1,TGTGCCAGCAATCGACAGGGGGGCAGCTACGAGCAGTACTTC,CASNRQGGSYEQYF
many,TRBV5-1,TRBJ1-6,.,TGCGCCAGCAGCTTGGAGTTCGGGGGCGTTAGCTCCTATAATTCACCCCTCCACTTT,CASSLEFGGVSSYNSPLHF
once,TRBV28,TRBJ2-7,TRBD2,TGTGCCAGCAGTTTATCCGGGGGGGATCGCGTGCAGTACTTC,CASSLSGGDRVQYF
many,TRBV28,TRBJ2-3,TRBD1,TGTGCCAGCAGCCAAATCCTCAGGGGGCGAGCAGATACGCAGTATTTT,CASSQILRGRADTQYF
many,TRBV6-1,TRBJ2-7,.,TGTGCCAGCAGCCGAGACAGGCTCCACGAGCAGTACTTC,CASSRDRLHEQYF
.,TRBV7-9,TRBJ1-2,.,TGTGCCAGCAGCTTGGCGGCGAGCTACACCTTC,CASSLAASYTF
many,TRBV10-3,TRBJ1-1,.,TGTGCCATCAGTGACAACTCTGAAGCTTTCTTT,CAISDNSEAFF
many,TRBV19,TRBJ1-1,.,TGTGCCAGTAGTATAGGCTCTGAAGCTTTCTTT,CASSIGSEAFF
.,TRBV12-3/TRBV12-4,TRBJ2-7,TRBD1,TGTGCCAGCAGTTCTTTGGGACAGGCGACCTCCTACGAGCAGTACTTC,CASSSLGQATSYEQYF
many,TRBV12-3/TRBV12-4,TRBJ1-2,.,TGTGCCAGCAGTTTCAGTCAAAGAGCTAACTATGGCTACACCTTC,CASSFSQRANYGYTF
few,TRBV20-1,TRBJ1-3,TRBD1,TGCAGTGCTAGAGGGCGACAGGGGGATTTCTCTCTCTCTGGAAACACCATATATTTT,CSARGRQGDFSLSGNTIYF
.,TRBV28,TRBJ2-1,TRBD2,TGTGCCAGCAGTTTCGAAACTGCTAGCGGAAACAATGAGCGGTTCTTC,CASSFETASGNNERFF
many,TRBV30,TRBJ2-3,.,TGTGCCTGGTCTGGGGGGCGTGACACAGATACGCAGTATTTT,CAWSGGRDTDTQYF
many,TRBV19,TRBJ1-2,.,TGTGCCAGTAGACCCGGACAGAACTATGGCTACACCTTC,CASRPGQNYGYTF
few,TRBV19,TRBJ1-2,.,TGTGCCAGTAGTATAGGTGGCAGGGCTAACTATGGCTACACCTTC,CASSIGGRANYGYTF
many,TRBV28,TRBJ2-5,TRBD1,TGTGCCAGCAGCCAACAGGGGGCCGCCAAGGAGACCCAGTACTTC,CASSQQGAAKETQYF
few,TRBV13,TRBJ2-1,.,TGCGCCAGCAGAGGGGGGCTAGCGGAATACAATGAGCAGTTCTTC,CASRGGLAEYNEQFF
many,TRBV20-1,TRBJ2-1,.,TGCAGTGTTAGATACAATGAGCAGTTCTTC,CSVRYNEQFF
many,TRBV3-1,TRBJ1-1,.,TGTGCCAGCAGCCAAGTGGGGGGCCGCACTGAAGCTTTCTTT,CASSQVGGRTEAFF
many,TRBV18,TRBJ2-7,TRBD1,TGTGCCAGCTCCCCTCGGGACAGGGGATCAAGGGAGCAGTACTTC,CASSPRDRGSREQYF
many,TRBV5-5,TRBJ1-1,.,TGTGCCAGCAGCTTGGTGGCACCCCGCGGAAGGGAAGCTTTCTTT,CASSLVAPRGREAFF
many,TRBV11-2,TRBJ2-7,TRBD2,TGTGCCAGCAGCCCAGCCGGACTAGCGGGAGCTTCGGGGCTCTCCTACGAGCAGTACTTC,CASSPAGLAGASGLSYEQYF
many,TRBV3-1,TRBJ2-5,TRBD2,TGTGCCAGCAGCCTCACTAGCGGGGGGCGCGGGACCCAGTACTTC,CASSLTSGGRGTQYF
few,TRBV30,TRBJ1-4,TRBD1,TGTGCCTGGAGTCCAGCGGGACAGCTTAGCGAAAAACTGTTTTTT,CAWSPAGQLSEKLFF
.,TRBV12-3/TRBV12-4,TRBJ1-1,.,TGTGCCAGCAGTTTAGTTCGGATATTCAACACTGAAGCTTTCTTT,CASSLVRIFNTEAFF
few,TRBV29-1,TRBJ1-2,.,TGCAGCGCTAGGACAGCCTATGGCTACACCTTC,CSARTAYGYTF
many,TRBV29-1,TRBJ1-1,.,TGCAGCGTTGAGGGGCGCCGGACGACCCTTGAAGCTTTCTTT,CSVEGRRTTLEAFF
many,TRBV12-3/TRBV12-4,TRBJ2-1,.,TGTGCCTCCCAAGAAGGAGGGTCCTACAATGAGCAGTTCTTC,CASQEGGSYNEQFF
many,TRBV18,TRBJ2-5,TRBD1,TGTGCCAGCTCACCAGGACAGGGGAGGCGAGAGACCCAGTACTTC,CASSPGQGRRETQYF
many,TRBV6-2/TRBV6-3,TRBJ1-1,TRBD1,TGTGCCAGCAGTTACGCGGACAGGCCCGTCGGGGGCACTGAAGCTTTCTTT,CASSYADRPVGGTEAFF
.,TRBV12-3/TRBV12-4,TRBJ2-1,TRBD1,TGTGCCAGCAGCCTGAGGGACAGGGGGGATGAGCAGCTCTTC,CASSLRDRGDEQLF
many,TRBV3-1,TRBJ1-2,.,TGTGCCAGCAGCCCCGAACCGGGAAGACCGGCCTATGGCTACACCTTC,CASSPEPGRPAYGYTF
many,TRBV4-1,TRBJ1-4,.,TGCGCCAGCAGCCAAGATATTCGGAGGGCTCAGGGGGAAAAACTGTTTTTT,CASSQDIRRAQGEKLFF
.,TRBV11-2,TRBJ2-1,TRBD2,TGTGCCAGCAGCTTGATAGCGGGTCTAAGCTCCTACAATGAGCAGTTCTTC,CASSLIAGLSSYNEQFF
once,TRBV15,TRBJ2-3,.,TGTGCCACCGGGGATAGAGGAGTCGTTTACACAGATACGCAGTATTTT,CATGDRGVVYTDTQYF
many,TRBV11-2,TRBJ1-2,.,TGTGCCAGCAGCTTAGATGAGAGACAGCGGAGCGGCGGCTACACCTTC,CASSLDERQRSGGYTF
many,TRBV20-1,TRBJ2-3,.,TGCAGTGCTATAAGTCGGACAAGCACAGATACGCAGTATTTT,CSAISRTSTDTQYF
.,TRBV3-1,TRBJ2-7,.,TGTGCCAGCAGCCAAGATCAGGCAGGATGGAGCTCCTACGAGCAGTACTTC,CASSQDQAGWSSYEQYF
many,TRBV19,TRBJ2-1,.,TGTGCCAGTAGTCTCTGGGGGTCGGGGCCTTCCTACAATGAGCAGTTCTTC,CASSLWGSGPSYNEQFF
many,TRBV20-1,TRBJ2-3,TRBD2,TGCAGTGCTAGAGATCCAGCGGGAGTAGGGGATACGCAGTATTTT,CSARDPAGVGDTQYF
many,TRBV12-3/TRBV12-4,TRBJ2-3,.,TGTGCCAGCAGCCCTCCCGGCACCTTCGGGAATACGCAGTATTTT,CASSPPGTFGNTQYF
.,TRBV7-7,TRBJ2-2,.,TGTGCTAGCAGCTTAGGGTCGGTCACCGGGGAGCTGTTTTTT,CASSLGSVTGELFF
many,TRBV2,TRBJ2-7,.,TGTGCCAGCAGGGGAGCACAGGGAGGTTACGAGCAGTACTTC,CASRGAQGGYEQYF
many,TRBV28,TRBJ2-5,.,TGTGCCAGCAGTCCCTTCCCAGGAGACAGTCAAGAGACCCAGTACTTC,CASSPFPGDSQETQYF